This TCR beta chain was retrieved from a study of cytomegalovirus exposure and HLA in healthy donors. Germline CDR1 is MDHEN and CDR2 is SYDVKM. V dropped 7 bases and J dropped 2; count of bases not matched to a gene: 2. This CDR3 is built from 14 residues. PCR primers comprised 60 Vbeta and 13 Jbeta primers. Libraries were prepared by immunoSEQ multiplex PCR; TCRdb keeps only in-frame clonotypes and omits some of them. The table records 82,000 or so clones, roughly a tenth of them present only once. The material sequenced was PBMCs. The receptor was isolated from a man aged 60-69 years in good health and CMV-seropositive. The chain is built from TRBV28 and TRBJ2-6; TRBD1 matches at 7 bases. The CDR3 sequence: CASTTGAGANVLTF. The CDR3 DNA follows: TGTGCCAGCACCACAGGGGCTGGGGCCAACGTCCTGACTTTC.